The 3 T cell receptor beta chains reported below all come from one sample, sequenced in a study of blood T cell repertoires in COVID-19. The protocol was immunoSEQ multiplex PCR, while the TCRdb copy is restricted to in-frame clones and leaves out a portion. The data show fewer than 300,000 clones, roughly 92% seen once. The sample was peripheral blood. The receptors derive from a woman aged 25 to 39 with COVID-19, enrolled during active disease.

V usage is TRBV30 and J usage is TRBJ1-6; 8 bases align to TRBD1. V was pared by 2 bases and J by 6 bases, with 6 bases of the junction left unmatched. The germline CDR1 and CDR2 sequences are GTSNPN and SVGIG (reference sequence). This CDR3 comprises 15 residues. The CDR3 bases are TGTGCCTGGAGTTTGACAGGGGCCTCTAATTCACCCCTCCACTTT. This gives the protein CAWSLTGASNSPLHF. Filled out from reference TRBV30 and TRBJ1-6, the complete variable domain reads SQTIHQWPATLVQPVGSPLSLECTVEGTSNPNLYWYRQAAGRGLQLLFYSVGIGQISSEVPQNLSASRPQDRQFILSSKKLLLSDSGFYLCAWSLTGASNSPLHFGNGTRLTVT.

This clone was seen a few times. The chain has TRBV19 and TRBJ2-7; TRBD2 might be the D (5 bases). Trimming took off 2 bases at V and 2 bases at J, with 7 bases between the two ends. CDR1 is LNHDA and CDR2 is SQIVND in the germline V gene (reference sequence). There are 13 residues in the CDR3. The CDR3 region has the DNA TGTGCCAGTAGTATAAAGGAGGCCTACGAGCAGTACTTC. Amino acid sequence: CASSIKEAYEQYF.

The chain uses TRBV15 and TRBJ1-6; D is ambiguous. The CDR3 covers 13 residues. Trimming shortened V by 5 bases and J by 7 bases, and 9 bases separated the two germline ends. Germline V CDR1 and CDR2: LNHNV, YYDKDF (reference sequence). The CDR3 region has the DNA TGTGCCACCAGCGTCGGGGAGAATTCACCCCTCCACTTT. This translates into CATSVGENSPLHF.